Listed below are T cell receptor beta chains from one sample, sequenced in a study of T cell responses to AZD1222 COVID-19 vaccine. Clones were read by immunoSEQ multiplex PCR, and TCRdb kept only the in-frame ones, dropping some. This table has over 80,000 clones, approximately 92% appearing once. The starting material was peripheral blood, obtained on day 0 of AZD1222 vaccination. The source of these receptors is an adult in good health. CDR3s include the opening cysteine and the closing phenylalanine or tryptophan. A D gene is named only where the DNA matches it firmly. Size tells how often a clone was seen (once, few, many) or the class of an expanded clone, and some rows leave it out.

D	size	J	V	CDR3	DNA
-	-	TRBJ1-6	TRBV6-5	CASSYLGLQGNSPLHF	TGTGCCAGCAGTTACCTGGGGTTGCAGGGGAATTCACCCCTCCACTTT
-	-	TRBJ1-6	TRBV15	CATSRAWGAGSPLHF	TGTGCCACCAGCAGGGCTTGGGGGGCTGGGTCACCCCTCCACTTT
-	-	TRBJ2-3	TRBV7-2	CASSAQGGTDTQYF	TGTGCCAGCAGCGCCCAGGGAGGCACAGATACGCAGTATTTT
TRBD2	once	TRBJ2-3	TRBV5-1	CASSLVLAGGTDTQYF	TGCGCCAGCAGCTTGGTTCTAGCGGGAGGTACAGATACGCAGTATTTT
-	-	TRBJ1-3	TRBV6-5	CASSYGNTIYF	TGTGCCAGCAGCTACGGCAACACCATATATTTT
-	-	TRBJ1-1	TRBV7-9	CASSRKMGNNTEAFF	TGTGCCAGCAGCCGCAAAATGGGGAACAACACTGAAGCTTTCTTT
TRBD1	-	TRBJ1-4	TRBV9	CASSGRTGGLRNDEKLFF	TGTGCCAGCAGCGGGCGAACAGGGGGTCTACGGAATGATGAAAAACTGTTTTTT
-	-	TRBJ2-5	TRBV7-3	CASSLTVLRLPETQYF	TGTGCCAGCAGCTTAACGGTTCTAAGACTTCCGGAGACCCAGTACTTC
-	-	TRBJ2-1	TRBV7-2	CASSLTATEQFF	TGTGCCAGCAGCTTAACTGCTACGGAGCAGTTCTTC
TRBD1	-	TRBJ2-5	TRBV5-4	CASSLGDRVGETQYF	TGTGCCAGCAGCTTGGGAGACAGGGTTGGGGAGACCCAGTACTTC
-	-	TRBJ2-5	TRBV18	CASSRDIWETQYF	TGTGCCAGCTCCCGGGACATCTGGGAGACCCAGTACTTC
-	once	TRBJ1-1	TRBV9	CASSAFPGAVSTEAFF	TGTGCCAGCAGCGCCTTCCCGGGGGCTGTGAGCACTGAAGCTTTCTTT
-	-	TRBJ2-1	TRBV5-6	CASSLFPSSYNEQFF	TGTGCCAGCAGCTTGTTCCCTAGCTCCTACAATGAGCAGTTCTTC
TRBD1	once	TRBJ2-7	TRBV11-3	CASSLDRDYEQYF	TGTGCCAGCAGCCTCGACAGGGACTACGAGCAGTACTTC
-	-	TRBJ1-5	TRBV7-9	CASSLGSQPQHF	TGTGCCAGCAGCTTAGGTTCTCAGCCCCAGCATTTT
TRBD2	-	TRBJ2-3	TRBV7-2	CASSTTSRDTQYF	TGTGCCAGCAGTACGACTAGCAGAGATACGCAGTATTTT
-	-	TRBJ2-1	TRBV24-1	CATSDPSYREQFF	TGTGCCACCAGTGACCCGTCCTACCGGGAGCAGTTCTTC
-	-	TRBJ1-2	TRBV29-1	CSVPRGGAGYTF	TGCAGCGTTCCCCGAGGGGGGGCTGGCTACACCTTC
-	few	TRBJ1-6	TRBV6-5	CASHRDPGGNSPLHF	TGTGCCAGCCACAGGGACCCCGGTGGGAATTCACCCCTCCACTTT
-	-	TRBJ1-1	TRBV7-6	CASSLAHTGNTEAFF	TGTGCCAGCAGCTTAGCGCACACAGGTAACACTGAAGCTTTCTTT
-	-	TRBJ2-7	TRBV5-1	CASSFRDTSYEQYF	TGCGCCAGCAGCTTCCGGGACACCTCCTACGAGCAGTACTTC
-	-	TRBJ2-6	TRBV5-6	CASSYTGHISGANVLTF	TGTGCCAGCAGTTATACGGGACATATCTCTGGGGCCAACGTCCTGACTTTC
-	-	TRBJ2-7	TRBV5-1	CASSSLGVGDEQYF	TGCGCCAGCAGCTCTTTAGGGGTAGGTGACGAGCAGTACTTC
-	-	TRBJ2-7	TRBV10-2	CASSPAVRGPTYEQYF	TGCGCCAGCAGTCCCGCGGTGAGGGGACCTACCTACGAGCAGTACTTC
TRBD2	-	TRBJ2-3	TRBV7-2	CASSKGLAGGTDTQYF	TGTGCCAGCAGCAAGGGACTAGCGGGAGGGACAGATACGCAGTATTTT
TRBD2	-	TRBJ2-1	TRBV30	CAWSTSGRASNEQFF	TGTGCCTGGTCGACTAGCGGGAGGGCCAGCAATGAGCAGTTCTTC
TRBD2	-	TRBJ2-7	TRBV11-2	CASSVGGTNLWQYF	TGTGCCAGCAGCGTCGGGGGGACTAATTTGTGGCAGTACTTC
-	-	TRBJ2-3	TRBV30	CASSLKSTDTQYF	TGTGCCTCAAGCCTCAAAAGCACAGATACGCAGTATTTT
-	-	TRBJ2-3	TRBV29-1	CSVETGSDTQYF	TGCAGCGTTGAAACAGGGTCAGATACGCAGTATTTT
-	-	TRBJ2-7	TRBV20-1	CSARVADEQYF	TGCAGTGCTAGAGTAGCCGACGAGCAGTACTTC
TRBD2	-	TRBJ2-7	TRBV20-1	CSASVRAGGPWEQYF	TGCAGTGCTAGTGTTAGGGCGGGAGGGCCGTGGGAGCAGTACTTC
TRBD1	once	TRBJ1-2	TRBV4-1	CASSLDRDSWGSGYTF	TGCGCCAGCAGCCTAGACAGGGACTCCTGGGGATCTGGCTACACCTTC
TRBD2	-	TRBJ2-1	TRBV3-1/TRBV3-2	CASSRLAGSNEQFF	TGTGCCAGCAGCCGACTAGCGGGATCCAATGAGCAGTTCTTC
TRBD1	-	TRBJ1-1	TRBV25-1	CASSVRDRGRLVAFF	TGTGCCAGCAGTGTCCGGGACAGGGGGCGCCTAGTCGCTTTCTTT
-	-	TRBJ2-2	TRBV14	CASSQEGRELFF	TGTGCCAGCAGCCAAGAGGGCCGGGAGCTGTTTTTT
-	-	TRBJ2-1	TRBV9	CASSAEPQSRINEQFF	TGTGCCAGCAGTGCAGAGCCCCAGTCTAGGATCAATGAGCAGTTCTTC
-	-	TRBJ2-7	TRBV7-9	CASSLANSYEQYF	TGTGCCAGCAGCTTGGCTAACAGCTACGAGCAGTACTTC
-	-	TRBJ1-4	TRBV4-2	CASSQDTGANEKLFF	TGTGCCAGCAGCCAGGATACCGGGGCAAATGAAAAACTGTTTTTT
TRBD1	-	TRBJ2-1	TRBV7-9	CASSLGTGRQFF	TGTGCCAGCAGCTTAGGGACAGGGAGGCAGTTCTTC
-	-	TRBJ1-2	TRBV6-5	CASIPFPGLPDGYTF	TGTGCCAGCATTCCCTTCCCCGGACTGCCAGATGGCTACACCTTC
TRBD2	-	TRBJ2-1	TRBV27	CASSLKGRSGSPRDVEQFF	TGTGCCAGCAGTTTAAAAGGGAGAAGCGGGAGCCCTCGGGACGTTGAGCAGTTCTTC